The 5 T cell receptor beta chains reported below all come from one sample, sequenced in a study of T cells in Graves' hyperthyroidism and ophthalmopathy. TCR beta CDR3 regions were amplified from RNA transcripts. HTBI primers were used for first-round RT-PCR of the TCR CDR3. Via MiXCR, TCRdb re-called the multiplex PCR reads, giving one row per CDR3 protein. Among under 250,000 distinct CDR3 sequences listed, approximately 25% were seen once. Sequenced input: blood. These receptors were collected from a woman aged 40-49 years with Graves' ophthalmopathy.

Many counts were recorded for this clonotype. CDR3 sequence reads: CASSARDLGGEQYF. The CDR3, as DNA: TGTGCCAGCAGTGCCAGGGACTTGGGAGGCGAGCAGTACTTC. The chain couples TRBV2 to TRBJ2-7; D might be TRBD2 (6 bases). Deletions cut 4 bases from V and 6 bases from J, with 16 bases between. Germline assignment: CDR1 SNHLY and CDR2 FYNNEI. The CDR3 has 14 amino acids.

This clonotype was detected many times. The chain is built from TRBV12-3 or TRBV12-4 and TRBJ2-6, with TRBD2 identical over 9 bases. This CDR3 is 18 amino acids long. V trimming: 10 bases; J trimming: 0 bases; junction bases outside the gene matches: 13. The CDR3 coding sequence is TGTGCCACAAGTGGCGCGGGAGGGCCCCTCTCTGGGGCCAACGTCCTGACTTTC. Translating it yields CATSGAGGPLSGANVLTF.

This clonotype was seen repeatedly, ten times or more. V usage is TRBV27 and J usage is TRBJ2-1; D is uncertain. There are 17 residues in the CDR3. The germline V gene has CDR1 MNHEY and CDR2 SMNVEV (reference sequence). Between the trimmed V and J ends, which lost 0 bases and 5 bases, there was a span of 17 bases. This CDR3 reads CASSLSIMTAFNNEQFF. CDR3 nucleotides: TGTGCCAGCAGTTTATCGATTATGACGGCCTTCAACAATGAGCAGTTCTTC.

The chain is built from TRBV28 and TRBJ2-7; 8 bases align to TRBD2. The CDR3 has 15 residues. Germline-derived CDR1 and CDR2 are MDHEN and SYDVKM. Trimming at V came to 4 bases and at J to 2 bases, leaving 7 bases not matched to a gene. CDR3: CASSSNSGITYEQYF. The CDR3 coding sequence is TGTGCCAGCAGTTCTAATAGCGGGATCACCTACGAGCAGTACTTC.

V gene TRBV27 combines with J gene TRBJ2-7; D tentatively reads TRBD1 or TRBD2 (5 bases each). There are 15 residues in the CDR3. Germline V gives CDR1 MNHEY, CDR2 SMNVEV (reference sequence). V lost 0 bases and J 2 bases, leaving 11 bases between the germline ends. CDR3 in amino acids: CASSLSWGSAYEQYF. Here the CDR3 DNA reads TGTGCCAGCAGTTTATCGTGGGGGTCGGCCTACGAGCAGTACTTC.